Listed here is a single TCR beta chain. The data were obtained in a study of blood T cell repertoires in COVID-19. Overall study: Acute-phase and convalescent COVID-19 samples originated in the United States, Italy and Spain. From T cells, B-cell-depleted T cells, or PBMCs came the material, which was cDNA or gDNA.

As handled by the study authors: For nucleated cells, counts were estimated from reference gene primer amplification. Profiled with immunoSEQ multiplex PCR; TCRdb holds only in-frame clones, not every one. The V and J calls and the clone size are those of that table, but D and trimming were determined from the DNA. The profile shows about 120,000 clones, less than 90% of them singletons. CDR1 and CDR2 (germline): MDHEN, SYDVKM. The CDR3 spans 11 residues. V lost 3 bases and J lost 11, with 10 bases in between. The receptor was isolated from a man aged 80 or over with acute or convalescent COVID-19. The sample consisted of peripheral blood. The J gene is TRBJ1-1, the V gene TRBV28; the D gene is possibly TRBD1 (6 bases). The CDR3 DNA reads as TGTGCCAGCAGTTTCAGCAGGGGTGCTTTCTTT. Amino acid sequence: CASSFSRGAFF.